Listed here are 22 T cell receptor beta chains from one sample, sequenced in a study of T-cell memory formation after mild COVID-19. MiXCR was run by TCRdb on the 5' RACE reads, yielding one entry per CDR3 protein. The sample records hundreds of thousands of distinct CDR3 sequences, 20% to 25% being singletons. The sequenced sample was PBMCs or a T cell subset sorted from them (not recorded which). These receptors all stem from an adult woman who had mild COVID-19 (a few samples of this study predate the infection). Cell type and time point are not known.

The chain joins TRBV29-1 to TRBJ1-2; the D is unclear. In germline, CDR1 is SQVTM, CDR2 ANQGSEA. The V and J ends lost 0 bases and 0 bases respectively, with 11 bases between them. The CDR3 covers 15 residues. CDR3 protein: CSVEDREPANYGYTF. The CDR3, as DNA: TGCAGCGTTGAAGATCGTGAGCCCGCTAACTATGGCTACACCTTC. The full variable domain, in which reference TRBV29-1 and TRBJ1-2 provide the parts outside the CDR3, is SAVISQKPSRDICQRGTSLTIQCQVDSQVTMMFWYRQQPGQSLTLIATANQGSEATYESGFVIDKFPISRPNLTFSTLTVSNMSPEDSSIYLCSVEDREPANYGYTFGSGTRLTVV.

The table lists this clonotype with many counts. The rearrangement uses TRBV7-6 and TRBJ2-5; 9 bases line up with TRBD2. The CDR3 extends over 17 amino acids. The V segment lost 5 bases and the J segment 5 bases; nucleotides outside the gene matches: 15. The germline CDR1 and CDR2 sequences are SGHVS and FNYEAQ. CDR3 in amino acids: CASSENLAGSVYETQYF. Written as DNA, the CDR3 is TGTGCCAGCAGCGAAAATCTAGCGGGAAGTGTGTATGAGACCCAGTACTTC.

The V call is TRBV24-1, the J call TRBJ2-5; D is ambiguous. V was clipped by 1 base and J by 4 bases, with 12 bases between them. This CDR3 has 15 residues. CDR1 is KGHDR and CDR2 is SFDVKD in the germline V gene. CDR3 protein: CATSDFSLGRETQYF. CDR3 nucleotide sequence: TGTGCCACCAGTGATTTTTCCCTAGGAAGAGAGACCCAGTACTTC.

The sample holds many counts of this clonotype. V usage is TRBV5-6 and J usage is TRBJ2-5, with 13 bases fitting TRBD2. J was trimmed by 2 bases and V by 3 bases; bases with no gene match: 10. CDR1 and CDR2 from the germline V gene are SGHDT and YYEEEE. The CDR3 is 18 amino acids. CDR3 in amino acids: CASSYWGLAGSLQETQYF. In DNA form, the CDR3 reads TGTGCCAGCAGCTACTGGGGACTAGCGGGGTCTCTTCAAGAGACCCAGTACTTC.

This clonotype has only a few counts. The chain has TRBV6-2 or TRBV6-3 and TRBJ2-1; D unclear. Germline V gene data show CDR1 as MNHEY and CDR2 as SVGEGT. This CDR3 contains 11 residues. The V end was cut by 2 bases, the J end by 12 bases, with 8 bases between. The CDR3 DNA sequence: TGTGCCAGCAGTTACAGTTTGCTGCAGTTCTTC. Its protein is CASSYSLLQFF.

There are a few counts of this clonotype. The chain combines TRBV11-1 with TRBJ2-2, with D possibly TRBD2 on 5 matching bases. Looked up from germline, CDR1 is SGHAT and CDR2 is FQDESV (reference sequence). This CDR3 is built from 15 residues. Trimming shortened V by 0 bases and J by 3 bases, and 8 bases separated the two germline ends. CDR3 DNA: TGTGCCAGCAGCTTAGCCCCGAGGGACACCGGGGAGCTGTTTTTT. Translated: CASSLAPRDTGELFF.

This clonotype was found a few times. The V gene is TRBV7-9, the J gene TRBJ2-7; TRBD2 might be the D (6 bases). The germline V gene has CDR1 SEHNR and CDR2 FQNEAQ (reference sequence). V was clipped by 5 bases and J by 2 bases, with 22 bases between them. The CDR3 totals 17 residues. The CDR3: CASSPAFVAAQTYEQYF. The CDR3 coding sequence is TGTGCCAGCAGCCCAGCGTTTGTAGCGGCCCAGACCTACGAGCAGTACTTC.

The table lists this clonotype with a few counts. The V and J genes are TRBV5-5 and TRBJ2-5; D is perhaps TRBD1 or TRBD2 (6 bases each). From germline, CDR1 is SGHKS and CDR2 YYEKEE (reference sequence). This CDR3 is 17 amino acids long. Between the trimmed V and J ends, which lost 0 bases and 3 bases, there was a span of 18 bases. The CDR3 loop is CASSLGWGARMEETQYF. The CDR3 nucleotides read TGTGCCAGCAGCTTGGGTTGGGGGGCCCGAATGGAAGAGACCCAGTACTTC.

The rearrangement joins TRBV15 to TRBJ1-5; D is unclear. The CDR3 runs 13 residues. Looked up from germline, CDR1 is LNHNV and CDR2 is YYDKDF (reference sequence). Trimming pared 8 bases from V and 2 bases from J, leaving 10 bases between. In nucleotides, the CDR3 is TGTGCCACCTGCGATTTGGGCAATCAGCCCCAGCATTTT. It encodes CATCDLGNQPQHF.

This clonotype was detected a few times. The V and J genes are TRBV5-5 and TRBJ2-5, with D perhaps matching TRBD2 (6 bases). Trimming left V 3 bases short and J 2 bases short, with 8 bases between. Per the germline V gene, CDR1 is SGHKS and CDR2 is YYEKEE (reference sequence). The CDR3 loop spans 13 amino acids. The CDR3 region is CASSSRGQETQYF. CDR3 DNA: TGTGCCAGCAGCTCCCGGGGGCAAGAGACCCAGTACTTC.

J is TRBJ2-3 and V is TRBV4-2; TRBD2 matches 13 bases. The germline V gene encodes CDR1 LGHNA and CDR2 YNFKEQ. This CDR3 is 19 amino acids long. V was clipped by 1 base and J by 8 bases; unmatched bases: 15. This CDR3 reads CASSQVIVLAGGGPGTQYF. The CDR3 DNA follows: TGTGCCAGCAGCCAAGTGATTGTACTAGCGGGAGGGGGCCCGGGTACGCAGTATTTT.

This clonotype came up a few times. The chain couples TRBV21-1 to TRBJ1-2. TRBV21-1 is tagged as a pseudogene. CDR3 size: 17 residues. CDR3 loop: CASSTTGSPPPLWGYTF. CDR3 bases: TGTGCCAGCAGCACCACAGGGTCCCCCCCTCCGCTATGGGGCTACACCTTC.

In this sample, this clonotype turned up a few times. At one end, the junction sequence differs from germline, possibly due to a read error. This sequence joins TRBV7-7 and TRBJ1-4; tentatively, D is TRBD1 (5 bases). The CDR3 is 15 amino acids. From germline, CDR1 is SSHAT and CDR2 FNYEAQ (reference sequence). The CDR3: CASSFRRGSNEKLFF. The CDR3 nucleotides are TGTGCTAGCAGCTTCAGGAGGGGAAGTAATGAAAAACTGTTTTTT.

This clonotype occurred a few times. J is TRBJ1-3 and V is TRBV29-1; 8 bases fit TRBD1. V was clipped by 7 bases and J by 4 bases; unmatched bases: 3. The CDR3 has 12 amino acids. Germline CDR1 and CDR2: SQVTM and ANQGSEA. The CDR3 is CSGTGMGNTIYF. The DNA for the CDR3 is TGCAGCGGGACAGGGATGGGAAACACCATATATTTT.

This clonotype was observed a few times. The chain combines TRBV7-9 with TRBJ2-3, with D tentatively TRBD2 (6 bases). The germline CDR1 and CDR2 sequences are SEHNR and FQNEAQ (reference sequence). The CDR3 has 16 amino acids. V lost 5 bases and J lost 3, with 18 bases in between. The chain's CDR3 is CASSPRPWSGTDTQYF. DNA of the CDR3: TGTGCCAGCAGCCCCCGCCCCTGGAGCGGGACAGATACGCAGTATTTT.

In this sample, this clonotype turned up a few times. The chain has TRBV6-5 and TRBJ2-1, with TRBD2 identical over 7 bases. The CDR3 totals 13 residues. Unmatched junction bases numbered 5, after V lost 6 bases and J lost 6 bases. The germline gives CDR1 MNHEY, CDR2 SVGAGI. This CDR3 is CASRAGLLNEQFF. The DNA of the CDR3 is TGTGCCAGCAGAGCGGGACTCCTCAATGAGCAGTTCTTC.

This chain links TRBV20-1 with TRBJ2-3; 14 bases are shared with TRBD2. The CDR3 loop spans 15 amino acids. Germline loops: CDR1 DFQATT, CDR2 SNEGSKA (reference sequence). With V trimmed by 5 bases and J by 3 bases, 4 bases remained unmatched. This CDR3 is CSASGLAGGTDTQYF. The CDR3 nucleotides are TGCAGTGCTTCCGGACTAGCGGGGGGTACAGATACGCAGTATTTT.

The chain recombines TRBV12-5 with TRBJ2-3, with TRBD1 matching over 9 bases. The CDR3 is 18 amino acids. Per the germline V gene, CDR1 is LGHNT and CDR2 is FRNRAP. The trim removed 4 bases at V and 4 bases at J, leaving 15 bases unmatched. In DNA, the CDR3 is TGTGCTAGTGGTTCATCCGACAGGGGGGATAGGTATCCAGATACGCAGTATTTT. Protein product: CASGSSDRGDRYPDTQYF.

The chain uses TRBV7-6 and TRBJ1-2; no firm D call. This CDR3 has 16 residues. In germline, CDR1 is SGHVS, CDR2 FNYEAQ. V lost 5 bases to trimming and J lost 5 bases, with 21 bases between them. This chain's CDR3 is CASSPSGGRVFYGYTF. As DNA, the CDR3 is TGTGCCAGCAGCCCCTCCGGCGGGAGAGTCTTTTATGGCTACACCTTC.

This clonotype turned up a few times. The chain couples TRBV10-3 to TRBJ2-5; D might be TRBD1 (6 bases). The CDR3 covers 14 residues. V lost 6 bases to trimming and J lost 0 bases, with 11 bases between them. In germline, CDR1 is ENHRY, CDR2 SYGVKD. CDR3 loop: CAISLGADQETQYF. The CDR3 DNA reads TGTGCCATCAGCTTGGGGGCGGACCAAGAGACCCAGTACTTC.

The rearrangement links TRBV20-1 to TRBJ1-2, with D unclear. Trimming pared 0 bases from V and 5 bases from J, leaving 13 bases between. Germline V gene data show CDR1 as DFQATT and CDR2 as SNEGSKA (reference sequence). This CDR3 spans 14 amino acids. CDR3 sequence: CSAREGSRVYGYTF. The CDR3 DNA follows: TGCAGTGCTAGAGAGGGCAGTCGCGTTTATGGCTACACCTTC.

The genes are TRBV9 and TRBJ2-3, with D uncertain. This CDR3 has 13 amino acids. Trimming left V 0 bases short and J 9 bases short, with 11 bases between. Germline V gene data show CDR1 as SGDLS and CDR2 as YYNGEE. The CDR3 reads CASSVDGVGTQYF. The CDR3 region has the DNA TGTGCCAGCAGCGTAGATGGGGTAGGGACGCAGTATTTT.